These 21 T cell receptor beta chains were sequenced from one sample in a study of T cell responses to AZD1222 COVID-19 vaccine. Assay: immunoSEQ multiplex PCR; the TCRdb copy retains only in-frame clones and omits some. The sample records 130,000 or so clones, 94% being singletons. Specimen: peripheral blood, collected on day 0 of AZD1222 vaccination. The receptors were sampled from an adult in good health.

This CDR3 is CASSHAGTAGANVLTF. DNA of the CDR3: TGTGCCAGCAGTCATGCAGGGACTGCTGGGGCCAACGTCCTGACTTTC. The V gene is TRBV2, the J gene TRBJ2-6, with TRBD2 as a possible D gene (6 bases). CDR3 length: 16 amino acids. In germline, CDR1 is SNHLY, CDR2 FYNNEI. Trimming took 5 bases from V and 2 from J, leaving 13 bases between them.

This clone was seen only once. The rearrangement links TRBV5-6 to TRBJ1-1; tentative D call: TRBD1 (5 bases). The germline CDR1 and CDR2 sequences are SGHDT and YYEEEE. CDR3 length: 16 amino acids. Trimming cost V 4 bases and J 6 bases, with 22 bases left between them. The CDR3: CASSRPTGRGIAEAFF. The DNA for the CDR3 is TGTGCCAGCAGCCGTCCTACGGGCCGGGGGATCGCTGAAGCTTTCTTT.

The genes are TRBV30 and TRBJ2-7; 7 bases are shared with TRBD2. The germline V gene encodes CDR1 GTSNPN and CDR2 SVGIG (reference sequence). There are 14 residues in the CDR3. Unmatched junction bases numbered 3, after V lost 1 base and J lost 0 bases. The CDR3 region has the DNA TGTGCCTGGAGTGCGGGCGGGGGCTCCTACGAGCAGTACTTC. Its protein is CAWSAGGGSYEQYF.

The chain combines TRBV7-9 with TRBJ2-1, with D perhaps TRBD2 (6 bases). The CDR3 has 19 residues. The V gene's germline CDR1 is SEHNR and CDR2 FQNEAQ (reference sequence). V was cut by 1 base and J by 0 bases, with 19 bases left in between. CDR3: CASSLGLGRDRSSYNEQFF. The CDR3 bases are TGTGCCAGCAGCTTAGGTCTGGGGCGGGACCGGAGCTCCTACAATGAGCAGTTCTTC. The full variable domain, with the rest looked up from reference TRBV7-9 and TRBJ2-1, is DTGVSQNPRHKITKRGQNVTFRCDPISEHNRLYWYRQTLGQGPEFLTYFQNEAQLEKSRLLSDRFSAERPKGSFSTLEIQRTEQGDSAMYLCASSLGLGRDRSSYNEQFFGPGTRLTVL.

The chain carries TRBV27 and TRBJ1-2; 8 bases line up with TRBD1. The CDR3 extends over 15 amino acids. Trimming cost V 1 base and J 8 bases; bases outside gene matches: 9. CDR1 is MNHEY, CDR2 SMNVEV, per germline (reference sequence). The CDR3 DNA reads TGTGCCAGCAGTTTATTTTCAGGGGGCAATGAGGGCTACACCTTC. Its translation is CASSLFSGGNEGYTF.

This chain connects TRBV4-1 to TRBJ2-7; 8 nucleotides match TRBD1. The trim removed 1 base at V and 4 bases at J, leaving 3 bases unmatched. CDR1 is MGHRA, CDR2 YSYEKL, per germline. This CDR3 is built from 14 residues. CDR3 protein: CASSQGTGRYEQYF. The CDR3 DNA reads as TGCGCCAGCAGCCAAGGGACAGGGCGGTACGAGCAGTACTTC.

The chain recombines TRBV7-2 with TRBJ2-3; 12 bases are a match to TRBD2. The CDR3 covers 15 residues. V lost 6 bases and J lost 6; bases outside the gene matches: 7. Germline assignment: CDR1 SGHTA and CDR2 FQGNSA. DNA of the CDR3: TGTGCCAGCAGGTTAAAACTAGCGGGAGGTGATACGCAGTATTTT. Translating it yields CASRLKLAGGDTQYF.

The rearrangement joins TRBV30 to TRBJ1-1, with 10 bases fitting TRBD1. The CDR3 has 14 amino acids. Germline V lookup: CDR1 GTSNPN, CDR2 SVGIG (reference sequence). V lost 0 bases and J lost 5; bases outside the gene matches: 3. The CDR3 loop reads CAWSVTGGGTEAFF. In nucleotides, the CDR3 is TGTGCCTGGAGTGTGACAGGGGGCGGGACTGAAGCTTTCTTT.

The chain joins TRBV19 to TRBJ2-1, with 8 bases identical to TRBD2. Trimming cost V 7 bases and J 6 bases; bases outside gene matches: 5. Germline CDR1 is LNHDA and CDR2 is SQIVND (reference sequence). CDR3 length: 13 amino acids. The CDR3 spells CASTTLAGNEQFF. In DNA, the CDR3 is TGTGCCAGTACCACTCTAGCGGGCAATGAGCAGTTCTTC.

CDR3 protein: CASSRDWEKLFF. CDR3 in DNA: TGTGCCAGCAGTCGGGACTGGGAAAAACTGTTTTTT. The J gene is TRBJ1-4, the V gene TRBV2; a weak D match, TRBD1 (5 bases). The germline V gene has CDR1 SNHLY and CDR2 FYNNEI. The CDR3 spans 12 residues. V shed 5 bases and J shed 8 bases, with 9 bases lying between them.

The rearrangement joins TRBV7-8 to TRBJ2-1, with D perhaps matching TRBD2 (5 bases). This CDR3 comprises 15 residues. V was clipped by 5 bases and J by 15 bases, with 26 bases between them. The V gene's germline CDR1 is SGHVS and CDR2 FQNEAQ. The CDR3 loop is CASSPDSSRRRKLFF. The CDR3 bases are TGTGCCAGCAGCCCCGACTCTAGCAGGAGGAGAAAGCTGTTCTTC.

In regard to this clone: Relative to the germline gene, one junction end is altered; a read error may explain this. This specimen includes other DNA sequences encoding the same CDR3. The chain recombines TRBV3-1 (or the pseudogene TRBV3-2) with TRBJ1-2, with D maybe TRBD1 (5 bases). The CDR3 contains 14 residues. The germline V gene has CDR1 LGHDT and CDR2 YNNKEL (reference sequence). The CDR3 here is CASSAGKGHYGYTF. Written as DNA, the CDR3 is TGTGCCAGCAGCGCTGGGAAAGGACACTATGGTTACACCTTC.

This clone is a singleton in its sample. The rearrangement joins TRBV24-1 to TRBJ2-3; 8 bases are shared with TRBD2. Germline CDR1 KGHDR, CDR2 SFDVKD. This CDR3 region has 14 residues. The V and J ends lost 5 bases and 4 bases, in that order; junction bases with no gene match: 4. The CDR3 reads CATSGPGGADTQYF. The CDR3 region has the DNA TGTGCCACCAGTGGCCCGGGGGGGGCAGATACGCAGTATTTT.

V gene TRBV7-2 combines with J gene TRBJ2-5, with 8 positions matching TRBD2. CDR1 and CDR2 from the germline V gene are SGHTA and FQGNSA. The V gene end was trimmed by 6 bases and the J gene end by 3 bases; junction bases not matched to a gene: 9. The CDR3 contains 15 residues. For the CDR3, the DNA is TGTGCCAGCAGACAAGCGGGAGTAAGGAAAGAGACCCAGTACTTC. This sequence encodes CASRQAGVRKETQYF.

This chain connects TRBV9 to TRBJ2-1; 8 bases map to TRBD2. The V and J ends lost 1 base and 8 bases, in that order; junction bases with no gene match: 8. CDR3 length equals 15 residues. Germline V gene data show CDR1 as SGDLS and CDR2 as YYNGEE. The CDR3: CASSVFREGRDEQFF. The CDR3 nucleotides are TGTGCCAGCAGCGTATTCCGGGAGGGCCGGGATGAGCAGTTCTTC.

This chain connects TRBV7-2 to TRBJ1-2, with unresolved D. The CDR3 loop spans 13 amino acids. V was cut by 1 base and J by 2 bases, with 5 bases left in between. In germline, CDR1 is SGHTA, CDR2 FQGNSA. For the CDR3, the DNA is TGTGCCAGCAGCTTAGGTGTGAACTATGGCTACACCTTC. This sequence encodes CASSLGVNYGYTF. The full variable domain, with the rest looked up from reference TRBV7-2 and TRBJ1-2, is GAGVSQSPSNKVTEKGKDVELRCDPISGHTALYWYRQSLGQGLEFLIYFQGNSAPDKSGLPSDRFSAERTGGSVSTLTIQRTQQEDSAVYLCASSLGVNYGYTFGSGTRLTVV.

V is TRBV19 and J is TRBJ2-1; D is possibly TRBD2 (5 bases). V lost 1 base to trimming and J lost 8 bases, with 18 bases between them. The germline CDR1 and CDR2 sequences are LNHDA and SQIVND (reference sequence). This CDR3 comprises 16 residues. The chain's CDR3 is CASSIVKATVGDEQFF. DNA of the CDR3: TGTGCCAGTAGTATAGTGAAGGCAACGGTCGGGGATGAGCAGTTCTTC.

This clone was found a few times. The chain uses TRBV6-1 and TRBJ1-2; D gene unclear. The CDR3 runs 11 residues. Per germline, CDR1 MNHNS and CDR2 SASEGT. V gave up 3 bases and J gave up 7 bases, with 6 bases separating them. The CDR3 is CASSDASGYTF. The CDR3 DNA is TGTGCCAGCAGTGATGCAAGTGGCTACACCTTC.

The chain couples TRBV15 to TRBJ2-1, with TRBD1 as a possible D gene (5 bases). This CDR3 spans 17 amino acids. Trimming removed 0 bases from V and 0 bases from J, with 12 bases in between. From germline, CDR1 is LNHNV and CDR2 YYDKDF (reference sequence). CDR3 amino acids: CATSRDYSGLSYNEQFF. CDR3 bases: TGTGCCACCAGCAGAGATTACTCAGGGCTCTCCTACAATGAGCAGTTCTTC.

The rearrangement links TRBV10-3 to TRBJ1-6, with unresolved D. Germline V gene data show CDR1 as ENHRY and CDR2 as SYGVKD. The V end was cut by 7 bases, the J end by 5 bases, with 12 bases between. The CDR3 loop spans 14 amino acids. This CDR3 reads CAITLGGNNSPLHF. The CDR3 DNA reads TGTGCCATCACATTGGGAGGGAATAATTCACCCCTCCACTTT.

CDR3 protein: CASSNDRYTGNTIYF. The CDR3 DNA reads as TGTGCCAGCAGTAATGACAGATACACTGGAAACACCATATATTTT. J is TRBJ1-3 and V is TRBV28; a weak D match, TRBD1 (5 bases). The CDR3 length is 15 residues. The germline gives CDR1 MDHEN, CDR2 SYDVKM. V was cut by 5 bases and J by 2 bases, with 13 bases left in between.